This TCR beta chain was profiled in a study of T cells in Graves' hyperthyroidism and ophthalmopathy. V lost 5 bases, J lost 5 bases, and 12 bases lay in between. CDR3 length: 13 amino acids. Per germline, CDR1 SGHTS and CDR2 YDEGEE. Whole-study findings and limits: Ophthalmopathy was identified by the model a median about 6.4 months ahead of onset.

This clonotype was observed many times. Its antigen is unidentified. The hyperthyroidism was newly diagnosed and had lasted under 2 months; the patients were aged 18 to 65. Isolation of PBMCs was performed on around 9.3 ml fresh peripheral blood. Amplification yielded TCR beta CDR3 regions, with RNA transcripts as the source. HTBI primers were used for first-round RT-PCR of the TCR CDR3. TCRdb fed the multiplex PCR reads into MiXCR, producing one record per CDR3 protein. Among a few hundred thousand distinct CDR3 sequences, about 12% were seen once, and the ten largest hold 9.2%. This receptor was taken from a young woman with Graves' hyperthyroidism. Material for sequencing was blood. The chain employs TRBV5-8 and TRBJ2-3; TRBD2 might be the D (6 bases). CDR3 sequence: CASRLALEDTQYF. The CDR3 nucleotides read TGTGCCAGCAGACTAGCTTTGGAAGATACGCAGTATTTT.